This T cell receptor (beta chain) was found in a study of neurological immune-mediated disorders (dated by TCRdb to between 2018 and 2021). Context from the whole study: Peripheral blood TCR-beta repertoires from patients with HTLV-I-associated myelopathy (HAM/TSP), patients with multiple sclerosis, and healthy controls were compared in the study using UMI-based sequencing. The approximately 98 TCR-beta libraries included longitudinal samples, technical triplicates and paired sorted CD4+ and CD8+ T-cell subsets alongside PBMC samples. Of the approximately 65 subjects in the cohort, some 14 were HAM/TSP patients, about 34 were multiple sclerosis patients, and around 20 were healthy controls. Here is what the overall study found, with its caveats: Expanded clones from different subjects shared no identical CDR3 amino acid sequences, which suggests that TCR-beta repertoires were private in all groups. TCR clonal expansion was greatest in HAM/TSP patients and smallest in MS patients, who ranked below even healthy controls.

To synthesize cDNA, template-switch 5'RACE was performed with a primer carrying a 10-nucleotide random unique molecular identifier so that each TCR transcript was tagged. Every sequencing run covered 15-18 subjects and yielded more than 180 million TCR-beta sequences. Total RNA was extracted with the RNeasy kit. TCR-beta VDJ regions were amplified with primers for the TCR constant region and the 5'RACE anchor, using the KAPA Real-time Library Amplification kit. Sample indexes and Illumina adaptors were added in a first PCR, after which library yield was increased in a second PCR. The roughly 650 bp TCR product was size-selected on a 2% E-gel SizeSelection system after Ampure bead purification. Before pooling, library quality was assessed on a Bioanalyzer, concentration was determined with Qubit, and library quantification was performed with the Kapa Library Quantification kit. An Illumina HiSeq 2500 sequenced the libraries paired-end 2 x 150 bp. To increase sequence diversity, roughly 24-32% phiX was spiked into each library pool. As for the authors' bioinformatics: Quality-filtered reads were processed with the UMI-based MiGEC pipeline, and over 90% of raw TCR sequences were removed by the MiGEC pipeline during error correction. IMGT germline references were used for aligning VDJ genes, and each clonotype was defined as a unique CDR3 amino acid sequence together with its V-J genes. Clonal expansion, Shannon diversity and CDR3 relatedness (CalcPairwiseDistances, ClusterSamples) were evaluated with VDJtools, and phylogenetic trees were built with CLCbio workbench. Using coefficient-of-variation modelling across technical triplicates, the study counted a clone as expanded if it had at least 8 unique UMIs. TCRdb reworked the public reads: Q25 trimming with fastp, MiXCR clone assembly, productive beta chains retained. Each entry merges the rows of one CDR3 protein and shows their most common DNA and genes. It is TCRdb's table, rather than the study itself, that gives the V and J calls and clone size. Recorded for this sample are just under 40,000 distinct CDR3 sequences; 7% to 8.5% of them occurred a single time. Clones ranked in the top ten supply approximately 5.4% of the sample.

The healthy controls were volunteers from blood banks in Maryland, USA. For the sorted-subset TCR libraries, the starting material was about 950,000 sorted CD4+ or CD8+ T cells. PBMCs were separated from peripheral blood using Ficoll-Hypaque density gradient centrifugation and then cryopreserved in liquid nitrogen. Paired sorted CD4+ and CD8+ subsets came from healthy controls, HAM/TSP patients and MS patients. This clonotype is deemed medium-sized (0.01 to 0.1%). The target of this receptor is not known. The record has no base qualities; no much larger clone is one base away. Taken from cysteine to phenylalanine, the CDR3 has 14 residues. Only the CDR3 DNA stays, 42 bases, in frame from base 1. In the germline V gene (reference sequence), CDR1 corresponds to LNHNV and CDR2 to YYDKDF. The junction carries 12 bases between V and J, which are trimmed by 3 bases and 6 bases respectively.

The sample was CD4+ T cells from blood. The sequence is built from TRBV15 and TRBJ1-5; TRBD1 is a weak D gene call, 6 bases matching. This TCR derives from a man aged 45 to 65 in good health. The CDR3 corresponds to CATSRGGQTQPQHF. The bases read TGTGCCACCAGCAGGGGAGGACAGACTCAGCCCCAGCATTTT.